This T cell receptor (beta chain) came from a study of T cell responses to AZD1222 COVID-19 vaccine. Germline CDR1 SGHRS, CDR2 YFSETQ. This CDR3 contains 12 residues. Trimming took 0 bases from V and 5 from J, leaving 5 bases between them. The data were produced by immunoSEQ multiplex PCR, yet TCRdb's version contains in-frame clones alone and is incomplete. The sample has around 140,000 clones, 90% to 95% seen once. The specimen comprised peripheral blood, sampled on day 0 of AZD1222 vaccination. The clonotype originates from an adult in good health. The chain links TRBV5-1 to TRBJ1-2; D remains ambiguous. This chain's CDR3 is CASSLESYGYTF. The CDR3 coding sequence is TGCGCCAGCAGCTTGGAGAGTTATGGCTACACCTTC.